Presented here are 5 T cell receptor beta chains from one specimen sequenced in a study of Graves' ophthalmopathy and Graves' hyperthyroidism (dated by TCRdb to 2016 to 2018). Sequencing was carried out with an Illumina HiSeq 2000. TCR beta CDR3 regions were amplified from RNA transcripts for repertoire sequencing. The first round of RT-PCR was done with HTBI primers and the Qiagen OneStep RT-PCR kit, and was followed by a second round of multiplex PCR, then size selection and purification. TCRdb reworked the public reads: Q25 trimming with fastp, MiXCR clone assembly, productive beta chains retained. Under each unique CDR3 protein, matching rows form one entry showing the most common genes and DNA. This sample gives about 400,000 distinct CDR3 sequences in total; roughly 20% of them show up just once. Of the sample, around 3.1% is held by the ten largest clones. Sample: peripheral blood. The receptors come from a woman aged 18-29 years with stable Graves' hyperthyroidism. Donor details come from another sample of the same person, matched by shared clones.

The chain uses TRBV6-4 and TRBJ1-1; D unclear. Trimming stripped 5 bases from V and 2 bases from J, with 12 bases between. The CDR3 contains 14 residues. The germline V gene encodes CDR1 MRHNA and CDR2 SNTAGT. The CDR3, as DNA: TGTGCCAGCAGTTTATCTCCAGGTAACACTGAAGCTTTCTTT. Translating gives CASSLSPGNTEAFF.

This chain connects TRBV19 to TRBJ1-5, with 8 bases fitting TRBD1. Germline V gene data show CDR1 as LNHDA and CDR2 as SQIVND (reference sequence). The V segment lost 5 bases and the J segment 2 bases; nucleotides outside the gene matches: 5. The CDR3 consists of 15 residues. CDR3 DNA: TGTGCCAGTAGTGAGCTGGACAGGGGCAATCAGCCCCAGCATTTT. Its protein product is CASSELDRGNQPQHF.

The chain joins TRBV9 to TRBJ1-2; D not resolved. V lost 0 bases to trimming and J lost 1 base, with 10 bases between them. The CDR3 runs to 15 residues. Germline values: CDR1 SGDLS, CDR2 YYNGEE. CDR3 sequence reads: CASSVGSYDNYGYTF. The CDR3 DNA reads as TGTGCCAGCAGCGTAGGCTCCTACGATAACTATGGCTACACCTTC.

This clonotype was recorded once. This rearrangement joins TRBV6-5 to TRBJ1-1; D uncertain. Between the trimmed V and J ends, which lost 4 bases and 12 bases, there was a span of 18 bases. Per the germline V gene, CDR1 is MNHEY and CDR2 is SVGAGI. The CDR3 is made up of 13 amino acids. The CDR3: CASSLDPAVRSFF. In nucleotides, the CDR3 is TGTGCCAGCAGTTTGGACCCGGCCGTCCGGTCTTTCTTT.

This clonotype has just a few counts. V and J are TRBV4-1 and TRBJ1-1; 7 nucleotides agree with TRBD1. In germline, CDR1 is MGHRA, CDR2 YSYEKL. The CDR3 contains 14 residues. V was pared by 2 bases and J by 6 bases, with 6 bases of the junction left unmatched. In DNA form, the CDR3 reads TGCGCCAGCAGCCAATACCGTCAGGGGGCTGAAGCTTTCTTT. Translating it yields CASSQYRQGAEAFF.